These 32 T cell receptor beta chains were sequenced from one sample in a study of T cell responses to AZD1222 COVID-19 vaccine. Measured with immunoSEQ multiplex PCR; TCRdb has only the in-frame clones, and not every one. The sample includes 90,000 to 120,000 clones, roughly nine tenths of them seen just once. The sample in question was peripheral blood, obtained on day 0 of AZD1222 vaccination. Receptors were obtained from an adult in good health.

The chain carries TRBV24-1 and TRBJ2-2; 10 bases match TRBD2. V lost 6 bases to trimming and J lost 5 bases; unmatched junction nucleotides: 8. Germline values: CDR1 KGHDR, CDR2 SFDVKD. The CDR3 consists of 16 residues. The CDR3 sequence is CATSPSGRADTGELFF. CDR3 nucleotide sequence: TGTGCCACCAGTCCGAGCGGGAGGGCCGATACCGGGGAGCTGTTTTTT.

The chain recombines TRBV14 with TRBJ1-1, with D hard to call. This CDR3 comprises 13 residues. In germline, CDR1 is SGHDN, CDR2 FVKESK. V gave up 0 bases and J gave up 8 bases, with 10 bases separating them. CDR3 sequence reads: CASSQEWQDEAFF. The CDR3 DNA sequence: TGTGCCAGCAGCCAAGAATGGCAGGACGAAGCTTTCTTT.

This chain links TRBV3-1 (or the pseudogene TRBV3-2) with TRBJ1-4; 9 bases match TRBD1. Germline V gene sequence: CDR1 LGHDT, CDR2 YNNKEL (reference sequence). The CDR3 extends over 16 amino acids. V was clipped by 0 bases and J by 7 bases; unmatched bases: 6. CDR3 nucleotide sequence: TGTGCCAGCAGCCAAGATCTAGGGACAGGGAGTGAAAAACTGTTTTTT. Protein: CASSQDLGTGSEKLFF.

The V and J genes are TRBV14 and TRBJ2-7; 9 nucleotides align to TRBD1. Trimming removed 4 bases from V and 5 bases from J; junction bases left unmatched: 6. Germline V gene sequence: CDR1 SGHDN, CDR2 FVKESK. The CDR3 spans 14 residues. CDR3 residues: CASSPWTGEDEQYF. The DNA of the CDR3 is TGTGCCAGCAGCCCGTGGACAGGGGAGGACGAGCAGTACTTC.

V is TRBV4-2 and J is TRBJ2-1; 10 bases align to TRBD2. CDR3 length equals 16 residues. Trimming cost V 4 bases and J 3 bases; bases outside gene matches: 6. Germline CDR1 is LGHNA and CDR2 is YNFKEQ. This CDR3 is CASSPAAGGRYNEQFF. The CDR3 DNA follows: TGTGCCAGCAGCCCGGCAGCGGGAGGGCGCTACAATGAGCAGTTCTTC.

The V gene is TRBV6-5, the J gene TRBJ2-7; 9 bases match TRBD2. The trim removed 7 bases at V and 3 bases at J, leaving 4 bases unmatched. The CDR3 spans 13 residues. Germline V gene lookup returns CDR1 MNHEY and CDR2 SVGAGI. The CDR3 region is CASTAGGSYEQYF. CDR3 sequence (DNA): TGTGCCAGCACCGCGGGAGGGAGCTACGAGCAGTACTTC.

This chain connects TRBV27 to TRBJ1-6; no definite D call. V dropped 8 bases and J dropped 2 bases, with 13 bases sitting between them. CDR1 MNHEY and CDR2 SMNVEV come from the germline V gene (reference sequence). There are 15 residues in the CDR3. CDR3 in amino acids: CASGALSPYNSPLHF. DNA for the CDR3: TGTGCCAGCGGAGCATTAAGCCCCTATAATTCACCCCTCCACTTT.

This sequence joins TRBV9 and TRBJ1-5; weak D call: TRBD1 (5 bases). Trimming took off 5 bases at V and 2 bases at J, with 11 bases between the two ends. Germline V gene sequence: CDR1 SGDLS, CDR2 YYNGEE. The CDR3 consists of 14 residues. For the CDR3, the DNA is TGTGCCAGCAGTTCGACAGCTGGCAATCAGCCCCAGCATTTT. Residues: CASSSTAGNQPQHF. Supplemented by reference TRBV9 and TRBJ1-5, the full variable domain reads DSGVTQTPKHLITATGQRVTLRCSPRSGDLSVYWYQQSLDQGLQFLIQYYNGEERAKGNILERFSAQQFPDLHSELNLSSLELGDSALYFCASSSTAGNQPQHFGDGTRLSIL.

This CDR3 is CAISESATGDSPLHF. DNA for the CDR3: TGTGCCATCAGTGAGTCGGCGACAGGGGATTCACCCCTCCACTTT. The chain uses TRBV10-3 and TRBJ1-6; 8 nucleotides line up with TRBD1. The CDR3 extends over 15 amino acids. V was clipped by 0 bases and J by 8 bases; unmatched bases: 3. The germline gives CDR1 ENHRY, CDR2 SYGVKD.

This clone occurred once. This chain uses TRBV2 with TRBJ2-5; D perhaps matches TRBD2 (5 bases). Germline CDR1 is SNHLY and CDR2 is FYNNEI. This CDR3 has 15 residues. Trimming pared 6 bases from V and 3 bases from J, leaving 17 bases between. CDR3 amino acids: CASRRADQREETQYF. The CDR3 DNA reads as TGTGCCAGCAGGAGGGCAGACCAACGAGAAGAGACCCAGTACTTC. Full variable domain (rest looked up from reference TRBV2 and TRBJ2-5): EPEVTQTPSHQVTQMGQEVILRCVPISNHLYFYWYRQILGQKVEFLVSFYNNEISEKSEIFDDQFSVERPDGSNFTLKIRSTKLEDSAMYFCASRRADQREETQYFGPGTRLLVL.

The chain employs TRBV11-2 and TRBJ2-1, with TRBD2 identical over 7 bases. This CDR3 is 15 amino acids long. Germline assignment: CDR1 SGHAT and CDR2 FQNNGV. The ends lost 1 base at V and 4 bases at J; junction bases unmatched: 4. CDR3 region: CASSLVAGAYNEQFF. The CDR3 DNA reads TGTGCCAGCAGCTTAGTAGCGGGTGCGTACAATGAGCAGTTCTTC.

The chain joins TRBV24-1 to TRBJ2-2; 8 nucleotides line up with TRBD2. V was pared by 4 bases and J by 4 bases, with 4 bases of the junction left unmatched. There are 15 residues in the CDR3. The germline gives CDR1 KGHDR, CDR2 SFDVKD. CDR3 protein: CATSEREAFTGELFF. DNA of the CDR3: TGTGCCACCAGTGAGCGGGAGGCGTTCACCGGGGAGCTGTTTTTT.

This chain joins TRBV11-3 and TRBJ1-6; a weak D match, TRBD1 (6 bases). V was clipped by 0 bases and J by 8 bases, with 14 bases between them. This CDR3 comprises 16 residues. Germline-derived CDR1 and CDR2 are SGHNT and YENEEA. In DNA, the CDR3 is TGTGCCAGCAGCTTAGAAGCTAGAGGGGGTGATTCACCCCTCCACTTT. The encoded protein is CASSLEARGGDSPLHF.

The chain joins TRBV19 to TRBJ2-2; 9 nucleotides align to TRBD2. Looked up from germline, CDR1 is LNHDA and CDR2 is SQIVND (reference sequence). CDR3 size: 15 residues. Losses at the gene ends were 10 bases for V and 2 bases for J; bases not matched to a gene: 8. The CDR3 reads CATVAGALNTGELFF. Written as DNA, the CDR3 is TGTGCCACCGTAGCGGGAGCCCTCAACACCGGGGAGCTGTTTTTT. The full variable domain, its missing parts supplied by reference TRBV19 and TRBJ2-2, is DGGITQSPKYLFRKEGQNVTLSCEQNLNHDAMYWYRQDPGQGLRLIYYSQIVNDFQKGDIAEGYSVSREKKESFPLTVTSAQKNPTAFYLCATVAGALNTGELFFGEGSRLTVL.

The chain recombines TRBV11-3 with TRBJ1-1, with a possible D match to TRBD1 (5 bases). With 5 bases removed from V and 6 bases from J, the gap between germline ends came to 13 bases. Germline V gene data show CDR1 as SGHNT and CDR2 as YENEEA. The CDR3 length is 13 residues. The CDR3 nucleotides are TGTGCCAGCAGCCCCGGGACCACGCCTGAAGCTTTCTTT. Translated, it gives CASSPGTTPEAFF.

The gene calls are TRBV28 and TRBJ2-1; TRBD2 matches at 7 bases. CDR3 length equals 13 residues. The V gene's germline CDR1 is MDHEN and CDR2 SYDVKM. With 7 bases clipped from V and 8 bases from J, the junction kept 8 bases outside the gene matches. In DNA, the CDR3 is TGTGCCAGCATCCCAGCGGGAAGGGATGAGCAGTTCTTC. Its translation is CASIPAGRDEQFF.

This chain links TRBV5-5 with TRBJ2-1; 11 bases line up with TRBD2. The germline CDR1 and CDR2 sequences are SGHKS and YYEKEE (reference sequence). The V gene end was trimmed by 3 bases and the J gene end by 4 bases; junction bases not matched to a gene: 3. The CDR3 totals 15 residues. Here the CDR3 reads CASSSLAGAYNEQFF. CDR3 DNA: TGTGCCAGCAGCTCACTAGCGGGAGCTTACAATGAGCAGTTCTTC.

The chain links TRBV4-1 to TRBJ1-5; D perhaps matches TRBD1 (5 bases). The CDR3 is 17 residues long. V gave up 1 base and J gave up 9 bases, with 22 bases separating them. Germline V gene sequence: CDR1 MGHRA, CDR2 YSYEKL. As DNA, the CDR3 is TGCGCCAGCAGCCAAGGGCGGGTATTTGAGGGGTTTCGGCCCCAGCATTTT. This codes for CASSQGRVFEGFRPQHF.

The chain combines TRBV19 with TRBJ2-1, with 10 bases identical to TRBD2. This CDR3 has 17 amino acids. The germline V gene encodes CDR1 LNHDA and CDR2 SQIVND (reference sequence). Unmatched junction bases numbered 12, after V lost 4 bases and J lost 6 bases. The CDR3, as DNA: TGTGCCAGTAGTAATGGGCTAGCGGGAGCGGGTGGCAATGAGCAGTTCTTC. Its translation: CASSNGLAGAGGNEQFF.

This clone was seen a handful of times. The J gene is TRBJ2-7, the V gene TRBV19; TRBD2 aligns across 13 bases. The CDR3 covers 16 residues. Unmatched junction bases numbered 11, after V lost 6 bases and J lost 6 bases. Per germline, CDR1 LNHDA and CDR2 SQIVND (reference sequence). CDR3 coding DNA: TGTGCCAGTAGCACCGGGACTAGCGGGAATCGGTTCGAGCAGTACTTC. Translation: CASSTGTSGNRFEQYF.

The chain joins TRBV27 to TRBJ1-5; no definite D call. The V gene lost 2 bases and the J gene lost 4 bases, with 6 bases spanning the gap. The CDR3 totals 13 residues. Germline-derived CDR1 and CDR2 are MNHEY and SMNVEV (reference sequence). The CDR3 bases are TGTGCCAGCAGTTTACTGATAAATCAGCCCCAGCATTTT. This encodes CASSLLINQPQHF.

V is TRBV14 and J is TRBJ2-5; D may be TRBD2 (5 bases). The germline gives CDR1 SGHDN, CDR2 FVKESK. This CDR3 spans 15 amino acids. V gave up 1 base and J gave up 7 bases, with 16 bases separating them. CDR3 DNA sequence: TGTGCCAGCAGCCAAGTAATCGCGGGTTTTGGGACCCAGTACTTC. It is translated as CASSQVIAGFGTQYF.

The chain recombines TRBV5-1 with TRBJ2-7; D may be TRBD2 (6 bases). With 4 bases removed from V and 4 bases from J, the gap between germline ends came to 12 bases. Germline V gene sequence: CDR1 SGHRS, CDR2 YFSETQ. The CDR3 is 13 amino acids. CDR3 nucleotides: TGCGCCAGCAGCGACGGGAGTGGGTACGAGCAGTACTTC. Translating gives CASSDGSGYEQYF.

The rearrangement links TRBV28 to TRBJ1-1; D remains unclear. Germline CDR1 MDHEN, CDR2 SYDVKM. The V and J ends lost 6 bases and 7 bases respectively, with 18 bases between them. This CDR3 is 14 amino acids long. The chain's CDR3 is CASSPGHPEIEAFF. The CDR3 coding sequence is TGTGCCAGCAGCCCTGGGCACCCGGAGATTGAAGCTTTCTTT.

V usage is TRBV18 and J usage is TRBJ1-1; TRBD1 might be the D (5 bases). The germline V and J ends were trimmed by 3 bases and 1 base, with 9 bases remaining between them. Germline loops: CDR1 KGHSH, CDR2 LQKENI. The CDR3 is made up of 14 amino acids. For the CDR3, the DNA is TGTGCCAGCTCACCCGGCAGGGAGAACACTGAAGCTTTCTTT. It encodes CASSPGRENTEAFF.

The rearrangement links TRBV4-3 to TRBJ2-4; no firm D call. Per the germline V gene, CDR1 is LGHNA and CDR2 is YSLEER. The CDR3 is 14 amino acids. The V gene lost 0 bases and the J gene lost 0 bases, with 3 bases spanning the gap. The CDR3 DNA is TGCGCCAGCAGCCAAGAACGAGCCAAAAACATTCAGTACTTC. It yields the protein CASSQERAKNIQYF.

The chain employs TRBV4-2 and TRBJ1-2; 7 bases align to TRBD1. The CDR3 spans 16 residues. Germline loops: CDR1 LGHNA, CDR2 YNFKEQ. Trimming took 1 base from V and 5 from J; bases not matched to a gene: 10. This CDR3 reads CASSQATGAEGYGYTF. The CDR3 DNA reads as TGTGCCAGCAGCCAAGCAACAGGGGCCGAGGGGTATGGCTACACCTTC.

V is TRBV24-1 and J is TRBJ2-1, with TRBD1 identical over 7 bases. The CDR3 contains 17 residues. J lost 2 bases, V lost 4 bases, and 10 bases had no gene match. Germline values: CDR1 KGHDR, CDR2 SFDVKD. The CDR3 is CATSDARQGWAYNEQFF. DNA of the CDR3: TGTGCCACCAGTGACGCTAGACAGGGTTGGGCCTACAATGAGCAGTTCTTC.

The chain couples TRBV7-9 to TRBJ2-7, with 10 bases identical to TRBD1. The CDR3 extends over 17 amino acids. The ends lost 1 base at V and 4 bases at J; junction bases unmatched: 10. CDR1 is SEHNR, CDR2 FQNEAQ, per germline (reference sequence). CDR3 protein: CASSLVPQTGGRYEQYF. The DNA of the CDR3 is TGTGCCAGCAGCTTAGTACCCCAGACAGGGGGCCGGTACGAGCAGTACTTC.

This clone was seen a handful of times. The CDR3 nucleotides are TGCGCCAGCAGCCAAGCGACAGGTTGGGGCGGCTACACCTTC. Encoded protein: CASSQATGWGGYTF. The genes are TRBV4-1 and TRBJ1-2; weak D call: TRBD1 (6 bases). Trimming removed 1 base from V and 8 bases from J, with 14 bases in between. The CDR3 is made up of 14 amino acids. From germline, CDR1 is MGHRA and CDR2 YSYEKL.

The chain recombines TRBV9 with TRBJ2-2; D may be TRBD2 (6 bases). V was pared by 0 bases and J by 2 bases, with 14 bases between. The CDR3 length is 17 residues. The V gene's germline CDR1 is SGDLS and CDR2 YYNGEE. The CDR3 coding sequence is TGTGCCAGCAGCGTAGTATCGCTAGCGCAAAACACCGGGGAGCTGTTTTTT. This sequence encodes CASSVVSLAQNTGELFF.

This rearrangement joins TRBV9 to TRBJ2-5; D is unclear. From germline, CDR1 is SGDLS and CDR2 YYNGEE. The ends were cut back, 0 bases at V and 0 bases at J, with 3 bases in the middle. The CDR3 length is 13 residues. The CDR3 nucleotides are TGTGCCAGCAGCGTAGGATACCAAGAGACCCAGTACTTC. Encoded protein: CASSVGYQETQYF.